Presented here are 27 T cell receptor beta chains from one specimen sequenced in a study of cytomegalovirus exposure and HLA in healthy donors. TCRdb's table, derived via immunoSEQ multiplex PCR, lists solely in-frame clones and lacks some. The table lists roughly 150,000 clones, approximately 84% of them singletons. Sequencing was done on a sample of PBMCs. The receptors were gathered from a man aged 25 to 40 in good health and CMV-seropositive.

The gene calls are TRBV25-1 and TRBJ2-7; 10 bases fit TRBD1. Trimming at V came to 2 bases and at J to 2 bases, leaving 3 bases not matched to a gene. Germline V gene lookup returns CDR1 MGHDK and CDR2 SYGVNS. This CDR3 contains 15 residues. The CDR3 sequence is CASSEPGTGAYEQYF. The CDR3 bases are TGTGCCAGCAGTGAACCCGGGACAGGGGCCTACGAGCAGTACTTC.

DNA for the CDR3: TGTGCCAGCAGCACTGGGACAGGGGCTGCCTACGAGCAGTACTTC. It encodes CASSTGTGAAYEQYF. The chain joins TRBV11-3 to TRBJ2-7, with 10 nucleotides matching TRBD1. Trimming cost V 5 bases and J 2 bases; bases outside gene matches: 6. Germline CDR1 is SGHNT and CDR2 is YENEEA. The CDR3 consists of 15 residues.

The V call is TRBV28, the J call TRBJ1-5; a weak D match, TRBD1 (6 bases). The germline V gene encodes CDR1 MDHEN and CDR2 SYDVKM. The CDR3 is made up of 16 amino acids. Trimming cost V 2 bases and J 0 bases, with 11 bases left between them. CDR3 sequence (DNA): TGTGCCAGCAGTTTAATAGACAGGACTAGCAATCAGCCCCAGCATTTT. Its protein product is CASSLIDRTSNQPQHF. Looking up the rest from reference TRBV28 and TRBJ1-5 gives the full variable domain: DVKVTQSSRYLVKRTGEKVFLECVQDMDHENMFWYRQDPGLGLRLIYFSYDVKMKEKGDIPEGYSVSREKKERFSLILESASTNQTSMYLCASSLIDRTSNQPQHFGDGTRLSIL.

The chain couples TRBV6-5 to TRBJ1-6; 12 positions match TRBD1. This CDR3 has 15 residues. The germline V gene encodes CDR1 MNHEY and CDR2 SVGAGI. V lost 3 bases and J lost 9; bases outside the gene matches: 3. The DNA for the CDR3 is TGTGCCAGCAGTTATGGGACAGGGGGCCGTTCACCCCTCCACTTT. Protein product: CASSYGTGGRSPLHF.

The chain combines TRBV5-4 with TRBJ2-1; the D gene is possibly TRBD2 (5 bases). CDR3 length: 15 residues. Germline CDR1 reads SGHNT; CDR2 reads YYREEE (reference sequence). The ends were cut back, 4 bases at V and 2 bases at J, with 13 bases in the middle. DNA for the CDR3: TGTGCCAGCAGCCAGGACTTTACTACCTACAATGAGCAGTTCTTC. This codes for CASSQDFTTYNEQFF.

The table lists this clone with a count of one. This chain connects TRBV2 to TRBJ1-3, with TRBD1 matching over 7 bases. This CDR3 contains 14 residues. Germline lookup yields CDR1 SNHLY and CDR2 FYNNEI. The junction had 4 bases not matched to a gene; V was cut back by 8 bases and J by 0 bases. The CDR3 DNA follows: TGTGCCAGCGGGGGACAGTCCTCTGGAAACACCATATATTTT. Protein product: CASGGQSSGNTIYF.

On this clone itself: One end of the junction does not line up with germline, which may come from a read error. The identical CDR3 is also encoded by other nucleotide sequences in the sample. CDR3 bases: TGTGCCAGCAGCCTAGCGGGAGGGCCGAGGAATGAGCAGTTCTTC. Translating gives CASSLAGGPRNEQFF. The chain carries TRBV7-9 and TRBJ2-1; 12 nucleotides align to TRBD2. CDR3 size: 15 residues. Germline V gene lookup returns CDR1 SEHNR and CDR2 FQNEAQ (reference sequence).

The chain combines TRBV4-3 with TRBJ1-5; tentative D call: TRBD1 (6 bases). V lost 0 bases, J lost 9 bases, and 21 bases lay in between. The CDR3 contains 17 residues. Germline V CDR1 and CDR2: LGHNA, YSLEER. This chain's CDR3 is CASSQDPAGAPGAPQHF. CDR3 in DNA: TGCGCCAGCAGCCAAGATCCGGCAGGGGCGCCCGGGGCGCCCCAGCATTTT.

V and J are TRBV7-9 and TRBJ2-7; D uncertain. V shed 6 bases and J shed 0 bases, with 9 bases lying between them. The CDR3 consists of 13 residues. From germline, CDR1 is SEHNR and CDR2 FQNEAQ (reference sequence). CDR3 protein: CASRSKSSYEQYF. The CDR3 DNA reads TGTGCCAGCAGGTCAAAGAGCTCCTACGAGCAGTACTTC.

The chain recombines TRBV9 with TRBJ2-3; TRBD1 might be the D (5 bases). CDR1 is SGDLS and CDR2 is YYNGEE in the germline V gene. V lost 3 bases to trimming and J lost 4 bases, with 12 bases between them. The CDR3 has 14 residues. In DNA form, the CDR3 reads TGTGCCAGCAGCGCAGGGTCGGGCCCAGATACGCAGTATTTT. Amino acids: CASSAGSGPDTQYF. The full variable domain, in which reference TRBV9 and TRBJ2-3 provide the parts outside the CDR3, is DSGVTQTPKHLITATGQRVTLRCSPRSGDLSVYWYQQSLDQGLQFLIQYYNGEERAKGNILERFSAQQFPDLHSELNLSSLELGDSALYFCASSAGSGPDTQYFGPGTRLTVL.

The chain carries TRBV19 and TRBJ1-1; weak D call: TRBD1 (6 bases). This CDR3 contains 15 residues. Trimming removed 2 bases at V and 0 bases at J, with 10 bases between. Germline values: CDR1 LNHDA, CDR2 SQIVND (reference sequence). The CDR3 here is CASSISGGLNTEAFF. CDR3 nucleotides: TGTGCCAGTAGTATAAGCGGGGGGCTGAACACTGAAGCTTTCTTT. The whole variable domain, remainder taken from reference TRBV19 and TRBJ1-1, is DGGITQSPKYLFRKEGQNVTLSCEQNLNHDAMYWYRQDPGQGLRLIYYSQIVNDFQKGDIAEGYSVSREKKESFPLTVTSAQKNPTAFYLCASSISGGLNTEAFFGQGTRLTVV.

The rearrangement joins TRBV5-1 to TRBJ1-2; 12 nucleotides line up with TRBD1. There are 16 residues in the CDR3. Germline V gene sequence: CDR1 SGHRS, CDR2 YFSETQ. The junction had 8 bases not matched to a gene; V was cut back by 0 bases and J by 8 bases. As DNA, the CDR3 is TGCGCCAGCAGCTTGGCCCCCGGGACAGGGGGCTTGGGCTACACCTTC. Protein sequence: CASSLAPGTGGLGYTF. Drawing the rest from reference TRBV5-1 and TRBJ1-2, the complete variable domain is KAGVTQTPRYLIKTRGQQVTLSCSPISGHRSVSWYQQTPGQGLQFLFEYFSETQRNKGNFPGRFSGRQFSNSRSEMNVSTLELGDSALYLCASSLAPGTGGLGYTFGSGTRLTVV.

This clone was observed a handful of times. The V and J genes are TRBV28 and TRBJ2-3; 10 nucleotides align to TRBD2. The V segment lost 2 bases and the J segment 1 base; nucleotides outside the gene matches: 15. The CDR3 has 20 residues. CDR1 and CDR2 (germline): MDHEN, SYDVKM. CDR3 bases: TGTGCCAGCAGTTTACGTACCTACACCGGGCTAGCGGGGGGCACAGATACGCAGTATTTT. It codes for CASSLRTYTGLAGGTDTQYF.

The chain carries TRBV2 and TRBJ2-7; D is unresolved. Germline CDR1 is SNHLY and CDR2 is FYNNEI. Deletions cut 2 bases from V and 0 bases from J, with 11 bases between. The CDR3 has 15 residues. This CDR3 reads CASSELGSNSYEQYF. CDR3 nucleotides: TGTGCCAGCAGTGAACTCGGGTCAAACTCCTACGAGCAGTACTTC.

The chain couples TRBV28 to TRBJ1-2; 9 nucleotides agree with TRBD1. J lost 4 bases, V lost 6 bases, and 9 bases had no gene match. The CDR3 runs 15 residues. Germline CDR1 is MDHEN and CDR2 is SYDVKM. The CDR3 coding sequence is TGTGCCAGCAGCAAAGCCGGGACAGGGTCCTATGGCTACACCTTC. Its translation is CASSKAGTGSYGYTF.

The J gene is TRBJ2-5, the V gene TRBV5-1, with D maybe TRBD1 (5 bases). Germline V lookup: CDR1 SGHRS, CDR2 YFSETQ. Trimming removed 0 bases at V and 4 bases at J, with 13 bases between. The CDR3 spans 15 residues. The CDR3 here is CASSLEAGLVETQYF. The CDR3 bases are TGCGCCAGCAGCTTGGAGGCAGGGTTAGTAGAGACCCAGTACTTC.

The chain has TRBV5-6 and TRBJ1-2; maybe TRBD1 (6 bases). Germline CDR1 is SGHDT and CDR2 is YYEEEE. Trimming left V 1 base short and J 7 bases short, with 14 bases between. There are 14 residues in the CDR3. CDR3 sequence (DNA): TGTGCCAGCAGCTTGCAAACAGGGTGGAGTGGCTACACCTTC. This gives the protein CASSLQTGWSGYTF.

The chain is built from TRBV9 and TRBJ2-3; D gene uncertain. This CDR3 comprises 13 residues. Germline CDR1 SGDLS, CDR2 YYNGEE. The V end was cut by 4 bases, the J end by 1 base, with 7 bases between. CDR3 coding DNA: TGTGCCAGCAGCCCCCCAGGCACAGATACGCAGTATTTT. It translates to CASSPPGTDTQYF.

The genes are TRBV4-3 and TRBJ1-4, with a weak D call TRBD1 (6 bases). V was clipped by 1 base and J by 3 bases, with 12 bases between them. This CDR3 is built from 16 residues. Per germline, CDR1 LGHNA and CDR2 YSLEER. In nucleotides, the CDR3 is TGCGCCAGCAGCCAAGGGTTGACAGGCCCTAATGAAAAACTGTTTTTT. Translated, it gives CASSQGLTGPNEKLFF.

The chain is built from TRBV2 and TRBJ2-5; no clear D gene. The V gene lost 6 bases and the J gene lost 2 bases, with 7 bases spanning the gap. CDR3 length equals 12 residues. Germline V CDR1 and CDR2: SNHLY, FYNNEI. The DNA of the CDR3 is TGTGCCAGCAGCCGACTTCAAGAGACCCAGTACTTC. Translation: CASSRLQETQYF.

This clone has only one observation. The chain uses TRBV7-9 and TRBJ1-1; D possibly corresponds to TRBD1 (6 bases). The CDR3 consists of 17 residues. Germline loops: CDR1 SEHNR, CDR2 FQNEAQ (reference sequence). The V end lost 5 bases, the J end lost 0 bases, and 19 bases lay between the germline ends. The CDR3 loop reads CASSLTGTTNMNTEAFF. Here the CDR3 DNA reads TGTGCCAGCAGCCTAACCGGGACAACTAACATGAACACTGAAGCTTTCTTT.

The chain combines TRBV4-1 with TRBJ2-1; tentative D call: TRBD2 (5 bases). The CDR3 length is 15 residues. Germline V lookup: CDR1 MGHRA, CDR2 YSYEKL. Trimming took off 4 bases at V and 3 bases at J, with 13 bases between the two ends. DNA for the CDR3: TGCGCCAGCAGCCCTACCCCGAGGGACTACAATGAGCAGTTCTTC. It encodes CASSPTPRDYNEQFF.

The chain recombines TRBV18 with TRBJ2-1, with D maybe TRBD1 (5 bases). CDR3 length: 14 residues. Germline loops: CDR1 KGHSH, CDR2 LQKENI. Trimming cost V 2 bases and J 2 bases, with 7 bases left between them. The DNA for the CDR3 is TGTGCCAGCTCACCAGGGGCACCCTACAATGAGCAGTTCTTC. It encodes CASSPGAPYNEQFF.

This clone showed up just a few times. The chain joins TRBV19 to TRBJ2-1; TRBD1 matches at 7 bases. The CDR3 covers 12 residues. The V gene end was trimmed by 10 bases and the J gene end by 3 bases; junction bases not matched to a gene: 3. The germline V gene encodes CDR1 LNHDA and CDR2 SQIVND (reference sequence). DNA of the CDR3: TGTGCCACCCGGGACAGCTACAATGAGCAGTTCTTC. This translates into CATRDSYNEQFF.

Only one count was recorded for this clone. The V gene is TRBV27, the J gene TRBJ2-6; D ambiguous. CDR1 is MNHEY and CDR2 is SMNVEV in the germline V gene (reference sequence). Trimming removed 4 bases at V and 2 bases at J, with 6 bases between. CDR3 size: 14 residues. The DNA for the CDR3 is TGTGCCAGCAGTTGGGCGACTGGGGCCAACGTCCTGACTTTC. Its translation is CASSWATGANVLTF.

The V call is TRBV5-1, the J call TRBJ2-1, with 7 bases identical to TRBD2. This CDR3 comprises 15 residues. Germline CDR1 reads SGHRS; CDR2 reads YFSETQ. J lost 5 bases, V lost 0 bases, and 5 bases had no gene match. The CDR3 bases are TGCGCCAGCAGCTTGGTGATGGCGGGGGACAATGAGCAGTTCTTC. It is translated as CASSLVMAGDNEQFF.

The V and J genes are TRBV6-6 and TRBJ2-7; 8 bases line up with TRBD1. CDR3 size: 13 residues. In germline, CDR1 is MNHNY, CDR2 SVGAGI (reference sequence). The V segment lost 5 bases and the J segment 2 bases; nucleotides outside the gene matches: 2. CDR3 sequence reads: CASSPTGAYEQYF. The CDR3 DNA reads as TGTGCCAGCAGTCCGACAGGGGCCTACGAGCAGTACTTC.